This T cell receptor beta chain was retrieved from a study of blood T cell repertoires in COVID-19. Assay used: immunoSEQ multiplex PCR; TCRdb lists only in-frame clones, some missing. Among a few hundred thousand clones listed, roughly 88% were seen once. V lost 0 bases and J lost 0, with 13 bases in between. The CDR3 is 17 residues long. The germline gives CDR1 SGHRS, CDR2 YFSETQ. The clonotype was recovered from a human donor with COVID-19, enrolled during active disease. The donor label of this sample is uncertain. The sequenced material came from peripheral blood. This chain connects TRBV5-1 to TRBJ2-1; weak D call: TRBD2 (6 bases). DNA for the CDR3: TGCGCCAGCAGCTTGGTGGGTAGCGGCCGCTCCTACAATGAGCAGTTCTTC. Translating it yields CASSLVGSGRSYNEQFF.